This T cell receptor beta chain was captured in a study of T cell repertoires in cytomegalovirus infection. About the study: The public TCR beta signatures pointed to both CMV infection and matching HLA type.

This clonotype was observed a handful of times. Its antigen is not identified. The CDR3 covers 15 residues. J gave up 4 bases and V 6 bases, and 9 bases lay outside the gene matches. Germline-derived CDR1 and CDR2 are MNHNS and SASEGT. TCRdb itself ran the reads through MiXCR, one entry per CDR3 protein. The sample has around 500,000 distinct CDR3 sequences, about 42% seen once; the top ten hold about two fifths. The TCR comes from a human donor in good health (CMV status not recorded). Some clones in this sample may be carry-over from other donors' samples. The sample was cultured PBMCs, taken from culture after CMV antigen stimulation. This chain links TRBV6-1 with TRBJ2-1; TRBD2 aligns across 7 bases. The CDR3 reads CASSSLASGYNEQFF. The CDR3, as DNA: TGTGCCAGCAGCTCTCTGGCTAGCGGTTACAATGAGCAGTTCTTC.